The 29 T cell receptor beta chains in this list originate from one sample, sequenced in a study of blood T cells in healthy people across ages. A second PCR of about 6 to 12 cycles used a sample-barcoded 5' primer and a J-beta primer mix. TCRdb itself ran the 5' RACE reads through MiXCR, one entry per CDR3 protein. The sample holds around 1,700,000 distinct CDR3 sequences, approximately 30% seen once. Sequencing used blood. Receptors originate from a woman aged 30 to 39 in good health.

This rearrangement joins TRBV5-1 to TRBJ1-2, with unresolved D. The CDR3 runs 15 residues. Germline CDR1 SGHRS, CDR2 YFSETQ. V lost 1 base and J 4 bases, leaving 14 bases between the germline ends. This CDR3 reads CASSLTADAIYGYTF. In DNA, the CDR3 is TGCGCCAGCAGCTTGACAGCCGATGCTATCTATGGCTACACCTTC.

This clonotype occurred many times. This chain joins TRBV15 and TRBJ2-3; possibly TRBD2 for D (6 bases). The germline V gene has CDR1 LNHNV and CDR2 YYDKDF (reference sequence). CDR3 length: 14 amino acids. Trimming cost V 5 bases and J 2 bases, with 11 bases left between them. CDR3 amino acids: CATSGGRPTDTQYF. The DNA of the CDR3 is TGTGCCACCAGCGGGGGGAGACCCACAGATACGCAGTATTTT.

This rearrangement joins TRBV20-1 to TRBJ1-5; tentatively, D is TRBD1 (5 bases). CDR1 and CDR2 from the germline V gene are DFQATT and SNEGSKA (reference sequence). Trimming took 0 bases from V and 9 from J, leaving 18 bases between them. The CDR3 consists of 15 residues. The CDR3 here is CSARDRVTGAGPQHF. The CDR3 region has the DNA TGCAGTGCTAGAGATAGGGTGACCGGGGCTGGGCCCCAGCATTTT.

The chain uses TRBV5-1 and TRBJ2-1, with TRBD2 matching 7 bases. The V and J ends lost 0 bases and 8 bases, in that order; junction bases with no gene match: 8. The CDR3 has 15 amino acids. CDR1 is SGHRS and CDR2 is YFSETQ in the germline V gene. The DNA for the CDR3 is TGCGCCAGCAGCTTGGCCGGCGGGAGAAAGCATGAGCAGTTCTTC. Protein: CASSLAGGRKHEQFF. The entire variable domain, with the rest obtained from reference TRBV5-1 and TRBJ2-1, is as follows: KAGVTQTPRYLIKTRGQQVTLSCSPISGHRSVSWYQQTPGQGLQFLFEYFSETQRNKGNFPGRFSGRQFSNSRSEMNVSTLELGDSALYLCASSLAGGRKHEQFFGPGTRLTVL.

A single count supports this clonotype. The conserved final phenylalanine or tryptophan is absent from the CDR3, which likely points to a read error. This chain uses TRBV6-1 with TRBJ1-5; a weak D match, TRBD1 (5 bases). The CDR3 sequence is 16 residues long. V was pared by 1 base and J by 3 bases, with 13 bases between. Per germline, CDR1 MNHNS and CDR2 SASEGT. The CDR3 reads CASSEGSQGPNQPQHV. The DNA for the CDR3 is TGTGCCAGCAGTGAAGGCAGTCAGGGACCCAATCAGCCCCAGCATGTT.

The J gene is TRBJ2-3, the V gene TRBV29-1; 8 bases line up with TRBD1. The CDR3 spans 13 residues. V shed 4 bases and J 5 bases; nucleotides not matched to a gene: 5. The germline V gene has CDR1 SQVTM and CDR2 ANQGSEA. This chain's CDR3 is CSVAHTGGDTQYF. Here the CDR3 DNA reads TGCAGCGTTGCCCACACAGGGGGAGATACGCAGTATTTT.

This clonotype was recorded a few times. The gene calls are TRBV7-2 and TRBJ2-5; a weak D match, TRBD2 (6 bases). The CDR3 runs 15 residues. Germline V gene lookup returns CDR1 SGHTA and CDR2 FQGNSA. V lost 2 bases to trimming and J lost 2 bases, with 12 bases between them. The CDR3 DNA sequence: TGTGCCAGCAGCTTAATCGGGGGAGTACAAGAGACCCAGTACTTC. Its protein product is CASSLIGGVQETQYF.

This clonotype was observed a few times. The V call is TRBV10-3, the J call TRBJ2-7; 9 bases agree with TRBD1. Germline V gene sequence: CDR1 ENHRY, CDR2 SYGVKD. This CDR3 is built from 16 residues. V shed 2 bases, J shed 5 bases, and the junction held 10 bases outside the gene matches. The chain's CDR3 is CAISEARDRVGHEQYF. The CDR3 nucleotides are TGTGCCATCAGTGAGGCTAGGGACAGGGTGGGCCACGAGCAGTACTTC.

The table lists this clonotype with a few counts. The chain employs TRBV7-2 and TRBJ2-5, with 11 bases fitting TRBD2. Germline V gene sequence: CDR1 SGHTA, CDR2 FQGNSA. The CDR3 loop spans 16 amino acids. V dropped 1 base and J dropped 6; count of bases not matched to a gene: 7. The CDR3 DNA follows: TGTGCCAGCAGCTTAGTTAGCGGGAGGGTCGGAAAGACCCAGTACTTC. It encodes CASSLVSGRVGKTQYF.

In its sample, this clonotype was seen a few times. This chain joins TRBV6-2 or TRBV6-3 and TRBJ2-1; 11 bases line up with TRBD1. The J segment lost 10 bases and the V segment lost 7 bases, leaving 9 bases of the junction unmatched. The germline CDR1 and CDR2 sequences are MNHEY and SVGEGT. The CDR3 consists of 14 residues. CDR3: CASTRDRGTLEQFF. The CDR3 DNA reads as TGTGCCAGCACCCGGGACAGGGGGACCCTCGAGCAGTTCTTC.

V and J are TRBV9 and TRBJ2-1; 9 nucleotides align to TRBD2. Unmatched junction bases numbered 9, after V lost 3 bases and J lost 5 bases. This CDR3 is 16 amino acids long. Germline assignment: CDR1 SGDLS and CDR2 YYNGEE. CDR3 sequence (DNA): TGTGCCAGCAGCGCCTCTTTGAAGCGGGAGGACAATGAGCAGTTCTTC. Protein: CASSASLKREDNEQFF.

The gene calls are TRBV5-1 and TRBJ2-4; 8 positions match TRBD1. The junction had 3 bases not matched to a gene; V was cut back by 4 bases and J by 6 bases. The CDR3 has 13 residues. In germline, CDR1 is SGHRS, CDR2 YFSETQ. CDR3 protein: CASSGGQGNIQYF. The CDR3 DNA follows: TGCGCCAGCAGCGGAGGACAGGGAAACATTCAGTACTTC.

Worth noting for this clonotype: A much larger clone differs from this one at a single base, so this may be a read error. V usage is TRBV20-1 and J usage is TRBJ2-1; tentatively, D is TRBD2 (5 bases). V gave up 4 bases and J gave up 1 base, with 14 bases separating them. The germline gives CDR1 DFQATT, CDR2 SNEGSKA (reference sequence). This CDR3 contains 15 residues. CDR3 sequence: CSAINGRGSYNEQFF. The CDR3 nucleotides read TGCAGTGCTATTAATGGACGGGGTTCCTACAATGAGCAGTTCTTC.

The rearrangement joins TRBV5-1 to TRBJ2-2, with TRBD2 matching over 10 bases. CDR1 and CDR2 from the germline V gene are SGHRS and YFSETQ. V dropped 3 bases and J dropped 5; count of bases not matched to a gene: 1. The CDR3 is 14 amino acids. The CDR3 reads CASSSLAGTGELFF. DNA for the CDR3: TGCGCCAGCAGCTCACTAGCGGGAACCGGGGAGCTGTTTTTT.

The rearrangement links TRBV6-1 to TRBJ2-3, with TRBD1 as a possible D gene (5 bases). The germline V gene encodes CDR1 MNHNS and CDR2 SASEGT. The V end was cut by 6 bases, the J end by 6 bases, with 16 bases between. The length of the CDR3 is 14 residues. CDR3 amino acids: CASSPGRRGDTQYF. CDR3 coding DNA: TGTGCCAGCAGCCCGGGTAGAAGGGGCGATACGCAGTATTTT.

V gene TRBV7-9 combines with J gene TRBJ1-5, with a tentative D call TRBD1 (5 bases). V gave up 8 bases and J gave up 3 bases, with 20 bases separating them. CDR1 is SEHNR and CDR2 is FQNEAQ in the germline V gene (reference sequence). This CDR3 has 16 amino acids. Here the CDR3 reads CASAPAAGGNNQPQHF. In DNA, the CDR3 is TGTGCCAGCGCCCCAGCCGCGGGGGGTAACAATCAGCCCCAGCATTTT.

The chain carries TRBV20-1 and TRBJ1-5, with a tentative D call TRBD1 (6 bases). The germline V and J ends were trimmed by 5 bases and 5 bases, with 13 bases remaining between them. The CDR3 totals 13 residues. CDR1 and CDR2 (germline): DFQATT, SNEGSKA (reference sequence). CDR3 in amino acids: CSAGGRRDQPQHF. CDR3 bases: TGCAGTGCTGGGGGCCGCAGGGATCAGCCCCAGCATTTT.

CDR3 region: CASSPYRVSSYGYTF. The CDR3 DNA sequence: TGTGCCAGCAGCCCATACAGGGTATCGTCCTATGGCTACACCTTC. The V gene is TRBV9, the J gene TRBJ1-2, with D possibly being TRBD1 (6 bases). The CDR3 is made up of 15 amino acids. V dropped 4 bases and J dropped 4 bases, with 17 bases sitting between them. Germline CDR1 reads SGDLS; CDR2 reads YYNGEE. Together with reference TRBV9 and TRBJ1-2, the CDR3 gives the full variable domain: DSGVTQTPKHLITATGQRVTLRCSPRSGDLSVYWYQQSLDQGLQFLIQYYNGEERAKGNILERFSAQQFPDLHSELNLSSLELGDSALYFCASSPYRVSSYGYTFGSGTRLTVV.

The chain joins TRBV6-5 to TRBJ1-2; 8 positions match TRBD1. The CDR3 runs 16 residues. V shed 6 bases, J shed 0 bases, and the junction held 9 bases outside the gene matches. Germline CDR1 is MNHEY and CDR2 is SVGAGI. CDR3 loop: CASRPDRGMSNYGYTF. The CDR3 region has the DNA TGTGCCAGCAGGCCTGACAGGGGAATGTCTAACTATGGCTACACCTTC.

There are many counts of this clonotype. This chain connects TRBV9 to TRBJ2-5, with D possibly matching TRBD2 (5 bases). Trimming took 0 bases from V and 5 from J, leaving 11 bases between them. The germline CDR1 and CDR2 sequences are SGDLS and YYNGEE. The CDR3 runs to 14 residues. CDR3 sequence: CASSVDGIGETQYF. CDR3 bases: TGTGCCAGCAGCGTAGACGGGATTGGCGAGACCCAGTACTTC.

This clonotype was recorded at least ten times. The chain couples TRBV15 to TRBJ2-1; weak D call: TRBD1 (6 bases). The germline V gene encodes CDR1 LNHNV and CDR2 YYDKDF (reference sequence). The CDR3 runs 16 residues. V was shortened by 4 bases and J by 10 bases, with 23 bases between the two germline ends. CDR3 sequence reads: CATSTLGRQSTGEQFF. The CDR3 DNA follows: TGTGCCACCAGCACCCTAGGGCGACAGAGCACAGGGGAGCAGTTCTTC.

CDR3 residues: CASSPRTVGGEAFF. CDR3 sequence (DNA): TGTGCCAGCAGTCCTCGGACAGTCGGGGGTGAAGCTTTCTTT. This chain uses TRBV6-5 with TRBJ1-1; weak D call: TRBD1 (6 bases). V lost 5 bases and J 7 bases, leaving 17 bases between the germline ends. Germline V gene lookup returns CDR1 MNHEY and CDR2 SVGAGI. The CDR3 extends over 14 amino acids.

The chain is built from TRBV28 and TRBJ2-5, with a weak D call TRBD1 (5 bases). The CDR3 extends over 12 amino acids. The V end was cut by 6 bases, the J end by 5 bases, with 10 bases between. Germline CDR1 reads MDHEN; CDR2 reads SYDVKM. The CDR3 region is CASSDSWETQYF. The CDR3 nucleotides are TGTGCCAGCAGCGACAGTTGGGAGACCCAGTACTTC.

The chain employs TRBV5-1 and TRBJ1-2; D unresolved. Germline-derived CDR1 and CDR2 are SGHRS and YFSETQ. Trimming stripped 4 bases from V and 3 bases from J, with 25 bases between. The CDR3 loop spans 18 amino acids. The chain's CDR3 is CASSLGASGPKSHYGYTF. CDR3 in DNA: TGCGCCAGCAGCCTCGGAGCATCAGGACCGAAGTCCCACTATGGCTACACCTTC.

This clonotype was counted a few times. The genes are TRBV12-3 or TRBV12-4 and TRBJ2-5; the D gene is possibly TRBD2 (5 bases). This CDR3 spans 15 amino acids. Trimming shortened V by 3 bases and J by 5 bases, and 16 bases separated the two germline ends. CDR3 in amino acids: CASSFVLRVGETQYF. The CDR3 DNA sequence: TGTGCCAGCAGTTTTGTCCTGCGGGTAGGGGAGACCCAGTACTTC.

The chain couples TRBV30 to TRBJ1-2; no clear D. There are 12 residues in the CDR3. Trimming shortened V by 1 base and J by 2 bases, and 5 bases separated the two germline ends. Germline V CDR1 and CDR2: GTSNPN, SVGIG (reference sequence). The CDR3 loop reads CAWSGFNYGYTF. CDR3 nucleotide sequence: TGTGCCTGGAGTGGGTTCAACTATGGCTACACCTTC.

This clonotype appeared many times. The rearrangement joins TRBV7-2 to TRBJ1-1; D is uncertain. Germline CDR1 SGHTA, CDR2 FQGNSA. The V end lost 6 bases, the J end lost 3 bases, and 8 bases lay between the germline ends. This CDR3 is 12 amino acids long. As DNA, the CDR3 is TGTGCCAGCAGTTTCGCCGACACTGAAGCTTTCTTT. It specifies CASSFADTEAFF.

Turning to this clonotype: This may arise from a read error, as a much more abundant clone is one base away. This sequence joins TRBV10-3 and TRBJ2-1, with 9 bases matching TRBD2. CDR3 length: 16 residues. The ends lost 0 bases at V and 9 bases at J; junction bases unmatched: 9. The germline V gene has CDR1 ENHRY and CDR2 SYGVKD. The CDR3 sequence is CAISESMVAGETEQFF. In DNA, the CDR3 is TGTGCCATCAGTGAGTCGATGGTAGCGGGAGAGACTGAGCAGTTCTTC.

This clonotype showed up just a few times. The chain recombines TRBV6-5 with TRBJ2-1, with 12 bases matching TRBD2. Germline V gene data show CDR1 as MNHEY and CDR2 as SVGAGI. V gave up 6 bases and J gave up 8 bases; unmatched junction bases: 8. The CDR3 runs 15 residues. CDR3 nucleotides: TGTGCCAGCAGGGGCTTGACTAGCGGGGGCTATGAGCAGTTCTTC. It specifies CASRGLTSGGYEQFF.